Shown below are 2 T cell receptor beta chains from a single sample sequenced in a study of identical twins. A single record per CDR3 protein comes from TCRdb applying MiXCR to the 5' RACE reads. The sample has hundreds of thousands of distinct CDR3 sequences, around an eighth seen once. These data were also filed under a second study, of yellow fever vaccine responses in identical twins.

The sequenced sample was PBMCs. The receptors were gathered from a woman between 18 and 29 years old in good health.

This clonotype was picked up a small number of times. As DNA, the CDR3 is TGTGCCAGCAGTTCGGGACAGGTTTACTACGAGCAGTACGTC. Translation gives CASSSGQVYYEQYV. V and J are TRBV27 and TRBJ2-7; TRBD1 aligns across 8 bases. Trimming removed 4 bases from V and 3 bases from J; junction bases left unmatched: 5. Germline V CDR1 and CDR2: MNHEY, SMNVEV (reference sequence). This CDR3 has 14 amino acids.

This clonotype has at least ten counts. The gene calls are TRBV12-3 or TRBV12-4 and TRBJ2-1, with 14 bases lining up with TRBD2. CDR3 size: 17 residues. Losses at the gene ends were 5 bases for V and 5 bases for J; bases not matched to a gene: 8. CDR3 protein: CASSPPGLAGAHNEQFF. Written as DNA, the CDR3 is TGTGCCAGCAGTCCACCGGGACTAGCGGGAGCTCACAATGAGCAGTTCTTC.